This TCR beta chain was captured by sequencing in a study of control samples from healthy donors and cancer patients. The protocol was immunoSEQ multiplex PCR, while the TCRdb copy is restricted to in-frame clones and leaves out a portion. The data show around 120,000 clones, roughly 84% seen once. The germline CDR1 and CDR2 sequences are SGHTA and FQGNSA. This CDR3 has 15 residues. Trimming shortened V by 3 bases and J by 0 bases, and 10 bases separated the two germline ends. The sequenced sample was blood. This receptor was identified in a man in his forties in good health. The chain carries TRBV7-2 and TRBJ2-3; D might be TRBD1 or TRBD2, each matching 5 bases. DNA of the CDR3: TGTGCCAGCAGCTTCGTGGGACGAAGCACAGATACGCAGTATTTT. Translating it yields CASSFVGRSTDTQYF.